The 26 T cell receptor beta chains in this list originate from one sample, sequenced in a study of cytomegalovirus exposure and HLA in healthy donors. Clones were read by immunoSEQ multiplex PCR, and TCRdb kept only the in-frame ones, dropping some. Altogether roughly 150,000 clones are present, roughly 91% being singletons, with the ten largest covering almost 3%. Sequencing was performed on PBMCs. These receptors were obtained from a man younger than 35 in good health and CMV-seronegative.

CDR3 residues: CASSEVGGASYEQYF. DNA of the CDR3: TGTGCCAGCAGTGAAGTCGGGGGTGCCAGCTACGAGCAGTACTTC. This sequence joins TRBV6-1 and TRBJ2-7; a possible D gene is TRBD2 (6 bases). Germline V gene lookup returns CDR1 MNHNS and CDR2 SASEGT. Between the trimmed V and J ends, which lost 1 base and 3 bases, there was a span of 13 bases. The CDR3 loop spans 15 amino acids.

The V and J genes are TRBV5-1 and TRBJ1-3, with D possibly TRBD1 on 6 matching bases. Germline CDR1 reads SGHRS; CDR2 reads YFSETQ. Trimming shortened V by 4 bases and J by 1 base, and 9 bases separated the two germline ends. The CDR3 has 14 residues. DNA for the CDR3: TGCGCCAGCAGCCAGGGGTTGTCTGGAAACACCATATATTTT. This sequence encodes CASSQGLSGNTIYF.

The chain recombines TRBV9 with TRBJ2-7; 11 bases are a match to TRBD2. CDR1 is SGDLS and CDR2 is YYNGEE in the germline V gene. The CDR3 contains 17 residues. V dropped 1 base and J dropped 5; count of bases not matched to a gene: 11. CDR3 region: CASSVSQTSGSFNEQYF. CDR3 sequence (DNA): TGTGCCAGCAGCGTATCCCAAACTAGCGGGAGTTTCAACGAGCAGTACTTC. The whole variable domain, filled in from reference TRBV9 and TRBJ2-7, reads DSGVTQTPKHLITATGQRVTLRCSPRSGDLSVYWYQQSLDQGLQFLIQYYNGEERAKGNILERFSAQQFPDLHSELNLSSLELGDSALYFCASSVSQTSGSFNEQYFGPGTRLTVT.

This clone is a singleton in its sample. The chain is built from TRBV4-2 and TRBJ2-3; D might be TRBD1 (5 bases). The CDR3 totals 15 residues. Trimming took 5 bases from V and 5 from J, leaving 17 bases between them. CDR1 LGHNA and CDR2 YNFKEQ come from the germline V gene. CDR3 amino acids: CASSDSVSQGDTQYF. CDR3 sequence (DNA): TGTGCCAGCAGCGATAGTGTGAGTCAGGGAGATACGCAGTATTTT.

This chain's CDR3 is CASNDRAPPYEQYV. The CDR3 coding sequence is TGTGCCAGCAACGACAGGGCCCCTCCCTACGAGCAGTACGTC. The rearrangement uses TRBV28 and TRBJ2-7, with TRBD1 identical over 7 bases. The germline gives CDR1 MDHEN, CDR2 SYDVKM. This CDR3 has 14 residues. J lost 2 bases, V lost 7 bases, and 8 bases had no gene match.

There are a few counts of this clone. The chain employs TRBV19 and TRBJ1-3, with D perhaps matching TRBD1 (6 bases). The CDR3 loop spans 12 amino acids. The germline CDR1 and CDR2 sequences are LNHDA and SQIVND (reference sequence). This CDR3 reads CAFRQVGNTIYF. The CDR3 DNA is TGTGCTTTTAGACAGGTTGGAAACACCATATATTTT. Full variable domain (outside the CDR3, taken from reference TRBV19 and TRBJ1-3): DGGITQSPKYLFRKEGQNVTLSCEQNLNHDAMYWYRQDPGQGLRLIYYSQIVNDFQKGDIAEGYSVSREKKESFPLTVTSAQKNPTAFYLCAFRQVGNTIYFGEGSWLTVV.

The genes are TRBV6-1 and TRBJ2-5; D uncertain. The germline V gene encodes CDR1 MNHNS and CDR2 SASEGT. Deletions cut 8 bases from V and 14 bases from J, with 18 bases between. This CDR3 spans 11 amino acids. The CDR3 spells CASLGQGEPYF. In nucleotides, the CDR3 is TGTGCCAGCTTGGGCCAAGGTGAACCCTACTTC.

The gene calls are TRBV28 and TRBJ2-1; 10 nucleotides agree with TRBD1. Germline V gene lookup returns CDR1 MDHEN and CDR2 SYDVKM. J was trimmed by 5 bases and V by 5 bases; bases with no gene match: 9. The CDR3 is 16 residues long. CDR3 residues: CASSIDRGPPDNEQFF. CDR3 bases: TGTGCCAGCAGTATAGACAGGGGGCCACCGGACAATGAGCAGTTCTTC.

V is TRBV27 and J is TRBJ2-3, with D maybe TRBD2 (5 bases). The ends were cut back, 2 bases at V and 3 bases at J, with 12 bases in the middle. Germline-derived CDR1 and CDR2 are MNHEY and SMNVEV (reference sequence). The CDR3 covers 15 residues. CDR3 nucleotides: TGTGCCAGCAGTTTAAGTGGGAGTAATACAGATACGCAGTATTTT. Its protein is CASSLSGSNTDTQYF.

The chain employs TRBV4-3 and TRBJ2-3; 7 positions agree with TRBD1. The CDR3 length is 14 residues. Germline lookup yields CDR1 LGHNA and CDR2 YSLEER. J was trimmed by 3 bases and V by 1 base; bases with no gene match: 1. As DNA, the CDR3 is TGCGCCAGCAGCCAAGCAGGGGGAACAGATACGCAGTATTTT. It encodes CASSQAGGTDTQYF.

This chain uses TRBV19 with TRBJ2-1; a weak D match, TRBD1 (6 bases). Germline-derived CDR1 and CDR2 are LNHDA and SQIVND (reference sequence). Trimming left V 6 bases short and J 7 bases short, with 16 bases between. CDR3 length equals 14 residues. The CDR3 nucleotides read TGTGCCAGTAGCCTCCTAGGGGGTGATAATGAGCAGTTCTTC. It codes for CASSLLGGDNEQFF.

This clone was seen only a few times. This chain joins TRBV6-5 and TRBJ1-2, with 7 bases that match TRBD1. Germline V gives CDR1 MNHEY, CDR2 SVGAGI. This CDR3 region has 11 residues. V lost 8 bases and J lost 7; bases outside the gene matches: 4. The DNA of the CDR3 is TGTGCCAGCGCCAACAGGGGTGGCTACACCTTC. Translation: CASANRGGYTF.

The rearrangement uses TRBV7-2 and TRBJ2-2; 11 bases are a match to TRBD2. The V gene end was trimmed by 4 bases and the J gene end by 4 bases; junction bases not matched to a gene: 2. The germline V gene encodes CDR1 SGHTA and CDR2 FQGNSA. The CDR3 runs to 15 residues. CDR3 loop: CASSSSGRSTGELFF. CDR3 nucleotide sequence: TGTGCCAGCAGCTCTAGCGGGAGGAGCACCGGGGAGCTGTTTTTT.

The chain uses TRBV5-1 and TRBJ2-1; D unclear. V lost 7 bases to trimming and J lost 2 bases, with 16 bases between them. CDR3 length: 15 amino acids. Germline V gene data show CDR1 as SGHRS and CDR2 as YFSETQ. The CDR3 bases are TGCGCCAGCTGGTCCCAGGCTACCCCCTACAATGAGCAGTTCTTC. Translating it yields CASWSQATPYNEQFF.

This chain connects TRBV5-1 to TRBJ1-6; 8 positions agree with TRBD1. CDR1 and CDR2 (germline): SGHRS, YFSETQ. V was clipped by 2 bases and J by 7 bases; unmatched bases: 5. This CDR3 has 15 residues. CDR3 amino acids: CASSFRGPGNSPLHF. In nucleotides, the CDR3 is TGCGCCAGCAGCTTCAGGGGGCCGGGGAATTCACCCCTCCACTTT.

The CDR3, as DNA: TGTGCCAGCAAGCTACTACAGGGGAACACTGAAGCTTTCTTT. It encodes CASKLLQGNTEAFF. The rearrangement uses TRBV11-2 and TRBJ1-1; a possible D gene is TRBD1 (6 bases). This CDR3 contains 14 residues. Per the germline V gene, CDR1 is SGHAT and CDR2 is FQNNGV. Deletions cut 7 bases from V and 1 base from J, with 13 bases between.

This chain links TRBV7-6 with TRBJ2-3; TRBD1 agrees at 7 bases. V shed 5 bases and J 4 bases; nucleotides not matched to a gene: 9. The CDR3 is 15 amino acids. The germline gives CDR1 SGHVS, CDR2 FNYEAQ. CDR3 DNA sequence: TGTGCCAGCAGCCCCGACGTTAGGGGGCCAGATACGCAGTATTTT. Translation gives CASSPDVRGPDTQYF.

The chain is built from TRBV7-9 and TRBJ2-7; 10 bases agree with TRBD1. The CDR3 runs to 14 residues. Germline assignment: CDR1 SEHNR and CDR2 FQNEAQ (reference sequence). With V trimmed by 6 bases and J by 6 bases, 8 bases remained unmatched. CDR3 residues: CASSPGQGTREQYV. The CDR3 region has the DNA TGTGCCAGCAGTCCGGGACAGGGGACCCGCGAGCAGTACGTC.

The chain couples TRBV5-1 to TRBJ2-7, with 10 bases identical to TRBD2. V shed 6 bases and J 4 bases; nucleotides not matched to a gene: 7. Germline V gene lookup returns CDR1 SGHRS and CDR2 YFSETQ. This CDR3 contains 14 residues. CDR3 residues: CASKKAGGPYEQYV. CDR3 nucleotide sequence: TGCGCCAGCAAGAAAGCGGGGGGGCCTTACGAGCAGTACGTC.

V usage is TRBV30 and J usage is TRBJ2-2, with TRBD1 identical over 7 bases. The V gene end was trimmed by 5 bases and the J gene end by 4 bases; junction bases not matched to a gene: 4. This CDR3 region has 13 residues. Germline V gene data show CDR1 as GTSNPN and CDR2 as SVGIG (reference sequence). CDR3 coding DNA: TGTGCCTGGTCCCCAGGGGGCACCGGGGAGCTGTTTTTT. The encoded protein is CAWSPGGTGELFF.

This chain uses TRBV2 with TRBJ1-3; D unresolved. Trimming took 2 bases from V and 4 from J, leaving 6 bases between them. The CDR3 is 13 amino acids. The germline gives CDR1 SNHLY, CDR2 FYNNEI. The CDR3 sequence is CASSERRGNTIYF. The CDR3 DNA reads TGTGCCAGCAGTGAAAGGAGGGGAAACACCATATATTTT.

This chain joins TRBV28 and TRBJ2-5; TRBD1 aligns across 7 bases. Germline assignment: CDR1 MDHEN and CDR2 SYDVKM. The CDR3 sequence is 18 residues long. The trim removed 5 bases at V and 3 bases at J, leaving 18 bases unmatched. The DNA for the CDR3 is TGTGCCAGCAGTACGGGTCCCGCCGACAGGGACCCAAAAGAGACCCAGTACTTC. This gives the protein CASSTGPADRDPKETQYF.

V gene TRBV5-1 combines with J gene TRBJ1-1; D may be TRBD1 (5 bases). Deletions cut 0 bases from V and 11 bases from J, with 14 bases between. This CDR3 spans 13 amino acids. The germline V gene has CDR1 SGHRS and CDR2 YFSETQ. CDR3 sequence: CASSLEYRDYAFF. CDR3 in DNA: TGCGCCAGCAGCTTGGAATACCGGGACTACGCTTTCTTT.

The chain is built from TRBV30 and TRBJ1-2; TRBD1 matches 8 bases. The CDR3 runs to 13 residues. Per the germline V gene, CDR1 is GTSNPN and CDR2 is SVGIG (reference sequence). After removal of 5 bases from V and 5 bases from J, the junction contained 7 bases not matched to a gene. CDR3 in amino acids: CAWRQGILYGYTF. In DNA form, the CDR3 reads TGTGCCTGGCGACAGGGGATTCTTTATGGCTACACCTTC.

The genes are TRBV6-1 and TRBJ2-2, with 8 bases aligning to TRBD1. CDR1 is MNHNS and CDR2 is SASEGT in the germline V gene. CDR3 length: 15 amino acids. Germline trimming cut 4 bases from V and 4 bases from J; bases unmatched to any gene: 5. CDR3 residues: CASSAWQGATGELFF. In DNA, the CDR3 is TGTGCCAGCAGTGCCTGGCAGGGGGCCACCGGGGAGCTGTTTTTT.

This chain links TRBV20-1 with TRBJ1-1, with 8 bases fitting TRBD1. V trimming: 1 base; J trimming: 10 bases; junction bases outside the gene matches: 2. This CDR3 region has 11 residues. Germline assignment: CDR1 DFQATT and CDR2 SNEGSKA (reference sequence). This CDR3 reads CSARVTGGAFF. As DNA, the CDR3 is TGCAGTGCTAGAGTAACAGGGGGAGCTTTCTTT.